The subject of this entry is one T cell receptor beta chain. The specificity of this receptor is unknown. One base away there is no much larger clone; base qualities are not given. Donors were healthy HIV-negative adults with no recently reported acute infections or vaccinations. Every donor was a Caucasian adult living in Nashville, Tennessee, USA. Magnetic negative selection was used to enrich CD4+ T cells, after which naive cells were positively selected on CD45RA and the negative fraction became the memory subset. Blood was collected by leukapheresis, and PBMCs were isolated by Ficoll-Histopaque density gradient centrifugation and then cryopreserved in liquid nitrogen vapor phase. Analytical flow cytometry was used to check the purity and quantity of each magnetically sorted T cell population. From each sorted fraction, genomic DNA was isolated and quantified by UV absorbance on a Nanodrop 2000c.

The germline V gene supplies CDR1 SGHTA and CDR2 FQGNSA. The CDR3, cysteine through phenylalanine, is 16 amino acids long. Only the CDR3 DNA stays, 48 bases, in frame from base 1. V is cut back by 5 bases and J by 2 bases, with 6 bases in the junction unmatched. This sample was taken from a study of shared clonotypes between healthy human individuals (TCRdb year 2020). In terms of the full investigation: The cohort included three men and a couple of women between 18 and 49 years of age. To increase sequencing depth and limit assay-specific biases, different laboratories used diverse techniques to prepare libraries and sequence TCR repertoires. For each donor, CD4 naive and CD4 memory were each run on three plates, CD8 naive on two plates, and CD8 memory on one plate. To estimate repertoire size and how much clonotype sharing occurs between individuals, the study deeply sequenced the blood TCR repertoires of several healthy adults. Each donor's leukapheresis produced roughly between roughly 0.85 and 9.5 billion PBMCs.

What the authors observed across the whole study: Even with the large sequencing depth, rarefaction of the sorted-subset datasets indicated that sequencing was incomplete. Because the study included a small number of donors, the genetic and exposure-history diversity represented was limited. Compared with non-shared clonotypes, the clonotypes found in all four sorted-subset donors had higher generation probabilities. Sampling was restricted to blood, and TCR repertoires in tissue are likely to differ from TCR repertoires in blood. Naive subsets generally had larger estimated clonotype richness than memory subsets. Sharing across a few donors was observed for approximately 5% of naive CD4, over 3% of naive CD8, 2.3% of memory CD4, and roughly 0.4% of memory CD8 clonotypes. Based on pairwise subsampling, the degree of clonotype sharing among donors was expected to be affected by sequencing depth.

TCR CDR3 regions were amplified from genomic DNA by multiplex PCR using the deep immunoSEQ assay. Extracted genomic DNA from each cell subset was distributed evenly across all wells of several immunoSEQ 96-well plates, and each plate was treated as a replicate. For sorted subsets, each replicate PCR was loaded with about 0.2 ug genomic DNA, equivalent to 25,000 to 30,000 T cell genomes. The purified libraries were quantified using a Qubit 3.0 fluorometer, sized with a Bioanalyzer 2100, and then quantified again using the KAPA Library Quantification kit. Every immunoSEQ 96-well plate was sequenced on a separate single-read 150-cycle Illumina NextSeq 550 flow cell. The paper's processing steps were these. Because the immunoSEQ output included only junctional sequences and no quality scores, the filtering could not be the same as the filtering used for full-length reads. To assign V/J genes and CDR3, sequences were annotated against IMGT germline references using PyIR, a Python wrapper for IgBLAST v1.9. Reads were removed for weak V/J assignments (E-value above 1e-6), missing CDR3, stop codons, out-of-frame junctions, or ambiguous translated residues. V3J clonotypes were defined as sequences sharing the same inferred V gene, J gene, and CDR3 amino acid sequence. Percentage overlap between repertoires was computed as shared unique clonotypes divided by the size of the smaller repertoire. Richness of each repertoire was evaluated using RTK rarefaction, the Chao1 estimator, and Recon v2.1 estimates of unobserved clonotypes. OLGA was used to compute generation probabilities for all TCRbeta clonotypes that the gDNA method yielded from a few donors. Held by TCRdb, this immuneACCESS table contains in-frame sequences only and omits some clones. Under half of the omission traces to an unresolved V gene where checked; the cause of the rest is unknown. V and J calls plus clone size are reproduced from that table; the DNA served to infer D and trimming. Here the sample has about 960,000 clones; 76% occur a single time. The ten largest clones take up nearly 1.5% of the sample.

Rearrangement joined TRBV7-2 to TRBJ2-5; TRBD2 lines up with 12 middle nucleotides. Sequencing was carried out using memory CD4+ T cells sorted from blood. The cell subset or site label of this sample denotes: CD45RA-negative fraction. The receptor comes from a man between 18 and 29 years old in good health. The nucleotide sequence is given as TGTGCCAGCAGCCTATGGACTAGCGGGATTCAAGAGACCCAGTACTTC. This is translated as CASSLWTSGIQETQYF.